This T cell receptor beta chain was sequenced during a study of cytomegalovirus exposure and HLA in healthy donors. Study-level background: Out of about 360 genotyped donors, 81% belonged to the Caucasian-associated ancestry cluster.

Worth noting for this clone: The antigen is not known.

The donors, nominally healthy at sampling, likely had unrecorded immune exposures. Germline V gene sequence: CDR1 SGHRS, CDR2 YFSETQ. The V gene lost 1 base and the J gene lost 2 bases, with 10 bases spanning the gap. This CDR3 has 15 residues. Whole-study results and caveats: A later analysis showed TCR association rates differing by HLA locus, peaking at DRB1 and lowest at HLA-C. Around 160 TCR beta chains were listed as cytomegalovirus-associated.

The PCR contained 60 Vbeta and 13 Jbeta primers. The protocol was immunoSEQ multiplex PCR, while the TCRdb copy is restricted to in-frame clones and leaves out a portion. Of about 200,000 clones listed, around 78% are singletons. The rearrangement joins TRBV5-1 to TRBJ1-3, with a possible D match to TRBD1 (5 bases). What was sequenced was PBMCs. The TCR sequence derives from a man aged 30 to 39 in good health and CMV-seronegative. CDR3 in amino acids: CASSLQGSTGNTIYF. In DNA, the CDR3 is TGCGCCAGCAGCTTGCAGGGCAGCACTGGAAACACCATATATTTT. Using reference TRBV5-1 and TRBJ1-3 for the parts outside the CDR3, the full variable domain is KAGVTQTPRYLIKTRGQQVTLSCSPISGHRSVSWYQQTPGQGLQFLFEYFSETQRNKGNFPGRFSGRQFSNSRSEMNVSTLELGDSALYLCASSLQGSTGNTIYFGEGSWLTVV.